This entry lists 3 T cell receptor beta chains sequenced from one sample in a study of shared clonotypes between healthy human individuals (dated by TCRdb to the early 2020s). Library creation used the immunoSEQ multiplex PCR assay. In its TCRdb copy, this immuneACCESS table keeps in-frame sequences only and misses some clones. Where compared with another copy, unresolved V genes explain less than half of these, and the others have no known cause. This sample holds 950,000 to 1,300,000 clones; roughly 75% were observed only once. The biggest ten clones account for about 1.5% of the sample. Sequencing was done on a sample of memory CD4+ T cells sorted from blood. The cell subset or site label, read with the paper, signifies: CD45RA-negative fraction. Receptors were obtained from a man younger than 35 in good health.

The V and J genes are TRBV30 and TRBJ2-1; weak D call: TRBD2 (5 bases). The germline V gene encodes CDR1 GTSNPN and CDR2 SVGIG (reference sequence). Trimming removed 0 bases from V and 5 bases from J, with 8 bases in between. This CDR3 has 13 residues. CDR3 amino acids: CAWSVRRNNEQFF. CDR3 nucleotides: TGTGCCTGGAGTGTTCGGAGGAACAATGAGCAGTTCTTC.

This sequence joins TRBV27 and TRBJ2-2; TRBD1 is a possible D gene (5 bases). The CDR3 has 14 residues. Germline V gene lookup returns CDR1 MNHEY and CDR2 SMNVEV (reference sequence). Trimming removed 3 bases from V and 5 bases from J, with 10 bases in between. As DNA, the CDR3 is TGTGCCAGCAGTTTTAAGGGGTCGACCGGGGAGCTGTTTTTT. Protein product: CASSFKGSTGELFF.

This clone was seen only a few times. The CDR3 DNA sequence: TGTGCCAGCAGCCCAGGACCGGGACTAGCGGGGGGCGACAAGTATTTT. It yields the protein CASSPGPGLAGGDKYF. This chain uses TRBV9 with TRBJ2-3, with TRBD2 matching over 15 bases. CDR1 is SGDLS and CDR2 is YYNGEE in the germline V gene. The CDR3 contains 16 residues. The V gene end was trimmed by 4 bases and the J gene end by 13 bases; junction bases not matched to a gene: 13.